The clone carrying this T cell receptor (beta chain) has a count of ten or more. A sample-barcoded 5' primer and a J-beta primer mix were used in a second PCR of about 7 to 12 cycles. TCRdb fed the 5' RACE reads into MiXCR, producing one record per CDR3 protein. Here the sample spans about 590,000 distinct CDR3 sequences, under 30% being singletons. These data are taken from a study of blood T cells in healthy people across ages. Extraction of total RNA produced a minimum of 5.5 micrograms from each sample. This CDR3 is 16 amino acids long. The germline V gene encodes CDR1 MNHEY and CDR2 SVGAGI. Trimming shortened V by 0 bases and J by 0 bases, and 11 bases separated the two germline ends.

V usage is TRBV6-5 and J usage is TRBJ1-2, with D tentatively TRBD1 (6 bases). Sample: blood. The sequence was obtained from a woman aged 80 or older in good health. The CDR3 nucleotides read TGTGCCAGCAGTTACTCGAGGGGGTGGTCTAACTATGGCTACACCTTC. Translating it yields CASSYSRGWSNYGYTF.